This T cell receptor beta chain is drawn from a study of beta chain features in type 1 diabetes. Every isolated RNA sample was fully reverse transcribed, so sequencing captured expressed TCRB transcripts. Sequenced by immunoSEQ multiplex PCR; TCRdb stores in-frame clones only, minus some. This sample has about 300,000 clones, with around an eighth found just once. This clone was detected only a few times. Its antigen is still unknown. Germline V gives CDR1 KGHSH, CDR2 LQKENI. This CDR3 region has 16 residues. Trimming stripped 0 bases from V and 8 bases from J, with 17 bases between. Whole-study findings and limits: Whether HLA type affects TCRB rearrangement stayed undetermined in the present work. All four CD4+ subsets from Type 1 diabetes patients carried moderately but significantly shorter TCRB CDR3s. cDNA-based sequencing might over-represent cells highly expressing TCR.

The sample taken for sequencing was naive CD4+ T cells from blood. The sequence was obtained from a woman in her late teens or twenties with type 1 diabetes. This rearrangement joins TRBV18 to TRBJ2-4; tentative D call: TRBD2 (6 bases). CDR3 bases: TGTGCCAGCTCACCACCCCGGGGGACTGTGATGGACATTCAGTACTTC. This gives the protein CASSPPRGTVMDIQYF. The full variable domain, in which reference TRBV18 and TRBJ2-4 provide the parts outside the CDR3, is NAGVMQNPRHLVRRRGQEARLRCSPMKGHSHVYWYRQLPEEGLKFMVYLQKENIIDESGMPKERFSAEFPKEGPSILRIQQVVRGDSAAYFCASSPPRGTVMDIQYFGAGTRLSVL.